This record looks at one T cell receptor beta chain sequence and its context. Its antigen is not known. CDR3 length equals 13 residues. Germline V lookup: CDR1 MNHNS, CDR2 SASEGT. The germline V and J ends were trimmed by 3 bases and 5 bases, with 10 bases remaining between them. The data derive from a study of Tregs in tolerant kidney transplant recipients. Generated by immunoSEQ multiplex PCR, the TCRdb table keeps only in-frame clones and is missing some. The sample yields 85,000 to 95,000 clones, about 92% seen once. The study's findings and limits: The small number of patients limits these findings pending further validation.

Sequenced: CD8+ T cells from blood. The chain joins TRBV6-1 to TRBJ2-5, with D maybe TRBD2 (6 bases). The sequence derives from a human donor in good health. The CDR3 nucleotides are TGTGCCAGCAGTGAGGAGGGGATCGAGACCCAGTACTTC. This translates into CASSEEGIETQYF.